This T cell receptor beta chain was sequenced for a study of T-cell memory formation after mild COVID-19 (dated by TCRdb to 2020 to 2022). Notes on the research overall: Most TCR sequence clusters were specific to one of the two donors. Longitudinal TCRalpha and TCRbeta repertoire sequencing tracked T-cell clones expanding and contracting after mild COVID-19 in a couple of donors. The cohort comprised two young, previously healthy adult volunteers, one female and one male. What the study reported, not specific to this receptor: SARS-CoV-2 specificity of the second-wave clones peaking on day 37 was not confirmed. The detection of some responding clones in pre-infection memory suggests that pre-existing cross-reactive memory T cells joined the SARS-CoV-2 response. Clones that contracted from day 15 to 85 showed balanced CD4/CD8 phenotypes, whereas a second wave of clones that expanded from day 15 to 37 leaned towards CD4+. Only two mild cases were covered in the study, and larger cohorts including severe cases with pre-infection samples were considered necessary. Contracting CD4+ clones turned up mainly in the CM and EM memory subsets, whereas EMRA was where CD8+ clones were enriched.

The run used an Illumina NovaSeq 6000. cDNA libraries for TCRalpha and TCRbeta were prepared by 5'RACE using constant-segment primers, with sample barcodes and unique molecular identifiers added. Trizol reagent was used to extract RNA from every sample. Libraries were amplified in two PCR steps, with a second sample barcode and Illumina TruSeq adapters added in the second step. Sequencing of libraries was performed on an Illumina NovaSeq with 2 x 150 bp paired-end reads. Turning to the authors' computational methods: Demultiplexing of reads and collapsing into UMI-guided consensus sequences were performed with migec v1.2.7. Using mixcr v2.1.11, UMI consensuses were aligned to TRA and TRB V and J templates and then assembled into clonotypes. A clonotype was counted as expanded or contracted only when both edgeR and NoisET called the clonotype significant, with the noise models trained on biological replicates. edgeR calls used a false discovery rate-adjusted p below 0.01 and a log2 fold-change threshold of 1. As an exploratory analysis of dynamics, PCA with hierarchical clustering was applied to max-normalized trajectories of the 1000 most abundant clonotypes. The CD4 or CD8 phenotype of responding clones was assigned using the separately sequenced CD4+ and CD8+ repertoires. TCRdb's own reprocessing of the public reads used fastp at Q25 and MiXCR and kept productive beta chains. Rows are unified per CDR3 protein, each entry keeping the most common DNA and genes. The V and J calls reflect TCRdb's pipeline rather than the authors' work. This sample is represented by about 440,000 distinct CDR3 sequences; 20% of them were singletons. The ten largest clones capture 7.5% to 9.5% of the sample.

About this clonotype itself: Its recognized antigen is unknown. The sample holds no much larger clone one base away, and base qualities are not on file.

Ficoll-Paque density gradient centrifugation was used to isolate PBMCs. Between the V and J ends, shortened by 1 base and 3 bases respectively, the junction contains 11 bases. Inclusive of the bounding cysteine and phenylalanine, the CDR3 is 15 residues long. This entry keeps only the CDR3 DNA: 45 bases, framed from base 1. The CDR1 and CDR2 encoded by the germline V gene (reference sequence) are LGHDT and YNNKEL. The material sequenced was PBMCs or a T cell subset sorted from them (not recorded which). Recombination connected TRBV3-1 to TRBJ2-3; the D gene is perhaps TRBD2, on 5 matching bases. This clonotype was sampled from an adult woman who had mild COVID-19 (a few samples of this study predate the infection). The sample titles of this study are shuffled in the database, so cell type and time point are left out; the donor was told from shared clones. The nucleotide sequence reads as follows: TGTGCCAGCAGCCAAGGGCTAGCCCGGACAGATACGCAGTATTTT. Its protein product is CASSQGLARTDTQYF.